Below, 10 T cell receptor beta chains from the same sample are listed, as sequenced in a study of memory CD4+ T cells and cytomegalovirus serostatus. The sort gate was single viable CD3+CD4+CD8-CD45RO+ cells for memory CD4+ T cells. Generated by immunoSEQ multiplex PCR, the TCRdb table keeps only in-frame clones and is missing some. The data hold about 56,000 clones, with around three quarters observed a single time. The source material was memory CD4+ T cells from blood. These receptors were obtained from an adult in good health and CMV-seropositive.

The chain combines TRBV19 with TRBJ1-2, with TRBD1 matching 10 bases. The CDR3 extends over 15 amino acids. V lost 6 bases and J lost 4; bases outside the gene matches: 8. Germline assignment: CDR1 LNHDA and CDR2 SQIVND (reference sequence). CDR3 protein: CASRHEGQGVYGYTF. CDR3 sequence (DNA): TGTGCCAGTAGACATGAAGGACAGGGGGTCTATGGCTACACCTTC.

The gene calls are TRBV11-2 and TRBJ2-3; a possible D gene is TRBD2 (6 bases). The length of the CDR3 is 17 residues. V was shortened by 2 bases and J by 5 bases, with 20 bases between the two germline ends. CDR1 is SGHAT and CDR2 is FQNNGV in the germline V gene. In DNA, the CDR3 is TGTGCCAGCAGCTTATATCTGTTGGGGAGGACGGGAGATACGCAGTATTTT. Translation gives CASSLYLLGRTGDTQYF.

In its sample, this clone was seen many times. For the CDR3, the DNA is TGTGCCAGTAGTCGTCCGGACCAGAGCAACACTGAAGCTTTCTTT. Amino acid sequence: CASSRPDQSNTEAFF. The V gene is TRBV19, the J gene TRBJ1-1; D is ambiguous. The V gene's germline CDR1 is LNHDA and CDR2 SQIVND (reference sequence). CDR3 length equals 15 residues. Deletions cut 5 bases from V and 2 bases from J, with 15 bases between.

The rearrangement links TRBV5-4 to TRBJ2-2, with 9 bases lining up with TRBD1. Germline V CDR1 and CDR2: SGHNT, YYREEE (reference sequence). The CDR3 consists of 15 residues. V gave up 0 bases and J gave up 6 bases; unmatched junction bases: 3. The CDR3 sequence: CASSLGRTGAGELFF. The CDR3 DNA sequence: TGTGCCAGCAGCTTGGGGCGGACAGGGGCCGGGGAGCTGTTTTTT.

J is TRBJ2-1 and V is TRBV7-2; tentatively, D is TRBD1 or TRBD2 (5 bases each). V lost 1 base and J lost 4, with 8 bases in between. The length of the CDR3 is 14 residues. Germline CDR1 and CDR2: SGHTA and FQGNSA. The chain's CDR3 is CASSLGGGYNEQFF. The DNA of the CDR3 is TGTGCCAGCAGCTTAGGGGGCGGGTACAATGAGCAGTTCTTC. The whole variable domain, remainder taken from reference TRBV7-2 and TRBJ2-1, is GAGVSQSPSNKVTEKGKDVELRCDPISGHTALYWYRQSLGQGLEFLIYFQGNSAPDKSGLPSDRFSAERTGGSVSTLTIQRTQQEDSAVYLCASSLGGGYNEQFFGPGTRLTVL.

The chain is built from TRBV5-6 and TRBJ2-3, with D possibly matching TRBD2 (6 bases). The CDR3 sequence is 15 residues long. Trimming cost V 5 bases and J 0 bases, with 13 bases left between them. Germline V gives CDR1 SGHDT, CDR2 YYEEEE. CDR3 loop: CASSPLGTSTDTQYF. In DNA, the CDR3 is TGTGCCAGCAGTCCTCTGGGGACTAGCACAGATACGCAGTATTTT.

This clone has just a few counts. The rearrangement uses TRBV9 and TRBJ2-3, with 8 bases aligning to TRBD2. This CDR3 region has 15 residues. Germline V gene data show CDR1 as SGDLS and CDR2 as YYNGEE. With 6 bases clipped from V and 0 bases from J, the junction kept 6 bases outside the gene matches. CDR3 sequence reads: CASKSLADSTDTQYF. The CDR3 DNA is TGTGCCAGCAAGTCACTAGCGGATAGCACAGATACGCAGTATTTT.

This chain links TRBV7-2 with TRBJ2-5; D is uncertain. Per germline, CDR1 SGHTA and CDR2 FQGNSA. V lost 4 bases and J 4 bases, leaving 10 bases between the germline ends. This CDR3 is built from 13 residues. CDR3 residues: CASSSSPGETQYF. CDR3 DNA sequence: TGTGCCAGCAGCTCCTCACCGGGAGAGACCCAGTACTTC.

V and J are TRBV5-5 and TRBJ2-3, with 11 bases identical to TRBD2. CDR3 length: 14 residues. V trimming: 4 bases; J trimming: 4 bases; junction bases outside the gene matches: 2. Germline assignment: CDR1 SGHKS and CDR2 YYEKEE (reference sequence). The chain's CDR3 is CASSQLAGADTQYF. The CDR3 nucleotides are TGTGCCAGCAGCCAACTAGCGGGAGCAGATACGCAGTATTTT.

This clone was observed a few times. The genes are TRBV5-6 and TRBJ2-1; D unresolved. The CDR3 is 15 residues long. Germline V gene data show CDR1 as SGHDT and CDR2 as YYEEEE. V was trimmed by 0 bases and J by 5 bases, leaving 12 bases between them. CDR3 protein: CASSLALLTHNEQFF. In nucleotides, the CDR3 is TGTGCCAGCAGCTTGGCGTTGTTGACGCACAATGAGCAGTTCTTC.